This T cell receptor beta chain came from a study of blood T cell repertoires in COVID-19. About the study: Some COVID-19 samples were acute and others convalescent; all came from the United States, Italy and Spain. PBMCs, B-cell-depleted T cells, or T cells provided the cDNA or gDNA that made up the material.

V was pared by 6 bases and J by 0 bases, with 5 bases of the junction left unmatched. Germline V gene lookup returns CDR1 MNHNY and CDR2 SVGAGI (reference sequence). This CDR3 is 15 amino acids long. Sequencing used immunoSEQ multiplex PCR; TCRdb keeps in-frame clones, though not all of them. The sample has more than 40,000 clones; around 86% are singletons. Sample: peripheral blood. The J gene is TRBJ1-2, the V gene TRBV6-6; 9 bases align to TRBD1. This receptor was obtained from a human donor in a cohort sampled during active COVID-19. The CDR3 DNA follows: TGTGCCAGCAGACGGGACAGGGAATCTAACTATGGCTACACCTTC. Protein sequence: CASRRDRESNYGYTF.